This is a list of T cell receptor beta chains from one sample in a study of patients and donors after allogeneic stem cell transplantation. TCRdb itself ran the RT-PCR reads through MiXCR, one entry per CDR3 protein. The profile shows around 160,000 distinct CDR3 sequences, about 30% of them singletons. Material for sequencing was blood, either unsorted or a sorted T cell fraction (not recorded which). These receptors all stem from a human donor who was either an allogeneic HSCT recipient or a stem cell or donor lymphocyte infusion donor (not recorded which). It is not recorded whose cells these are; they may come from a transplant donor. The CDR3 runs from the conserved cysteine through the conserved F or W. The D gene is left open where the match is weak. Clone sizes are given selectively: once, few, many, or a class where the clone is expanded.

>-|TRBV24-1|-|TRBJ2-7
TGTGCCACCGAGAACACAGGTAGGACCTACGAGCAGTACTTC
CATENTGRTYEQYF
>few|TRBV25-1|-|TRBJ2-7
TGTGCCAGCAGGGGGAGGACACCCTACGAGCAGTACTTC
CASRGRTPYEQYF
>-|TRBV12-3/TRBV12-4|TRBD2|TRBJ2-3
TGTGCCAGCAGTCGTAGCGGGAGTCTAACAGATACGCAGTATTTT
CASSRSGSLTDTQYF
>-|TRBV20-1|-|TRBJ2-1
TGCAGTGCTAGATCCGATAAGCGGGAGCAGTTCTTC
CSARSDKREQFF
>-|TRBV6-5|-|TRBJ2-7
TGTGCCAGCAGTTACTCGCCAGCCTCCTACGAGCAGTACTTC
CASSYSPASYEQYF
>-|TRBV12-3/TRBV12-4|-|TRBJ2-2
TGTGCCAGCGGGGCCCCACTCAACCCATACACCGGGGAGCTGTTTTTT
CASGAPLNPYTGELFF
>-|TRBV12-3/TRBV12-4|-|TRBJ2-1
TGTGCCAGCAGTCTGATATCCGGAGGGGGGAATGAGCAGTTCTTC
CASSLISGGGNEQFF
>few|TRBV11-2|-|TRBJ2-5
TGCGCCAGCAGCTTGGGGACCCAAGAGACCCAGTACTTC
CASSLGTQETQYF
>-|TRBV6-5|-|TRBJ1-4
TGTGCCAGCAGTTCGCCCCACCGGGGTGAAAAACTGTTTTTT
CASSSPHRGEKLFF
>few|TRBV5-1|-|TRBJ2-3
TGCGCCAGCACTACCAATGGGGGGCGCACAGATACGCAGTATTTT
CASTTNGGRTDTQYF
>-|TRBV7-9|-|TRBJ2-7
TGTGCCAGCAGCTTAGATCCAGGTTTCCACGAGCAGTACTTC
CASSLDPGFHEQYF
>-|TRBV30|-|TRBJ2-3
TGTGCCTGGAGTGTACTTGAGGTTACAGATACGCAGTATTTT
CAWSVLEVTDTQYF
>few|TRBV27|TRBD1|TRBJ2-7
TGTGCCAGCAGTTTATCGGGACAGTCCTACGAGCAGTACTTC
CASSLSGQSYEQYF
>-|TRBV24-1|-|TRBJ2-4
TGTGCCACCAGTGGCCGACCAGGGGTGGCCAAAAACATTCAGTACTTC
CATSGRPGVAKNIQYF
>few|TRBV9|-|TRBJ2-4
TGTGCCAGCAGCGTAGCTCCGGGGCAGAACCAAAACATTCAGTACTTC
CASSVAPGQNQNIQYF
>-|TRBV5-1|-|TRBJ2-5
TGCGCCAGCAGCCACACCACAGGGCGTAGAGAGACCCAGTACTTC
CASSHTTGRRETQYF
>-|TRBV14|-|TRBJ2-3
TGTGCCAGCGCTCTAGGGGGAGTCAGGATTTACCAAACCACAGATACGCAGTATTTT
CASALGGVRIYQTTDTQYF
>-|TRBV4-3|-|TRBJ2-3
TGCGCCAGCAGCCAACTAGCGTTCGATACGCAGTATTTT
CASSQLAFDTQYF
>few|TRBV28|-|TRBJ2-7
TGTGCCAGCAGTTCCCTCAGGGGCGCGAGCTACGAGCAGTACTTC
CASSSLRGASYEQYF
>few|TRBV10-3|-|TRBJ2-7
TGTGCCATCAGACCCCCTGGGGACTACGAGCAGTACTTC
CAIRPPGDYEQYF
>once|TRBV4-1|-|TRBJ2-7
TGCGCCAGCAGCCAAGAAGATGTTCTGAGCTCCTACGAGCAGTACTTC
CASSQEDVLSSYEQYF
>many|TRBV27|-|TRBJ1-4
TGTGCCAGCAGTCTCCAGGGAAGTGAAAAACTGTTTTTT
CASSLQGSEKLFF
>-|TRBV20-1|-|TRBJ1-6
TGCAGTGCTAGAGATCTGGGTGGGGTGCGATCACCCCTCCACTTT
CSARDLGGVRSPLHF
>-|TRBV7-6|TRBD2|TRBJ2-1
TGTGCCAGCAGCTTGGAACTAGCGGGCTATTACAATGAGCAGTTCTTC
CASSLELAGYYNEQFF
>few|TRBV4-3|-|TRBJ1-2
TGCGCCAGCAGCCAAGATTTCCGGCCTGGGGGGCCGGAGGGCTACACCTTC
CASSQDFRPGGPEGYTF
>many|TRBV10-3|TRBD1|TRBJ1-2
TGTGCCACTAAAGGACAGGAGGACTATGGCTACACCTTC
CATKGQEDYGYTF
>few|TRBV5-1|-|TRBJ1-3
TGCGCCAGCAGCTTCGAGGACACCATATATTTT
CASSFEDTIYF
>few|TRBV20-1|-|TRBJ2-7
TGCAGTGCTAGAGGGGGACTCGGCTACGAGCAGTACTTC
CSARGGLGYEQYF
>-|TRBV12-3/TRBV12-4|-|TRBJ2-1
TGTGCCAGCAGTTTGAGGGACTCCTACAATGAGCAGTTCTTC
CASSLRDSYNEQFF
>-|TRBV10-3|TRBD2|TRBJ2-1
TGTGCCATCAGTGACCCCCCGGGACTAGCGGGTACTACCTACAATGAGCAGTTCTTC
CAISDPPGLAGTTYNEQFF
>-|TRBV29-1|TRBD1|TRBJ2-2
TGCAGCGTTGAGGGGCAGGGGGCGATCGGGGAGCTGTTTTTT
CSVEGQGAIGELFF
>few|TRBV6-6|TRBD2|TRBJ2-7
TGTGCCACCTCCACCAGCGGGAGGCTTTCCGAGCAGTACTTC
CATSTSGRLSEQYF
>-|TRBV24-1|-|TRBJ2-5
TGTGCCAGTGGGGCAGGAGAGACCCAGTACTTC
CASGAGETQYF
>few|TRBV29-1|TRBD2|TRBJ2-4
TGCAGCGTTGATGGGGGGGGAGCCAAAAACATTCAGTACTTC
CSVDGGGAKNIQYF
>-|TRBV20-1|TRBD1|TRBJ1-6
TGCAGTGCTAGAGCGACAGGGGGAGGAAGTGGATCACCCCTCCACTTT
CSARATGGGSGSPLHF
>few|TRBV4-2|-|TRBJ1-2
TGTGCCAGCAAGCTGGGGCAGCTGAACTATGGCTACACCTTC
CASKLGQLNYGYTF
>-|TRBV12-3/TRBV12-4|TRBD2|TRBJ2-5
TGTGCCAGCAGCCATGGACTAGCGGGAGGGAAGACCCAGTACTTC
CASSHGLAGGKTQYF
>-|TRBV9|-|TRBJ2-3
TGTGCCAGCAGCGGACATATGAAAGATACGCAGTATTTT
CASSGHMKDTQYF
>few|TRBV29-1|-|TRBJ2-3
TGCAGCGTTGAGACTAGCACAGATACGCAGTATTTT
CSVETSTDTQYF
>few|TRBV7-9|-|TRBJ1-2
TGTGCCAGCAGCTTACCTCGGGGCAGGTCGCTATATGGCTACACCTTC
CASSLPRGRSLYGYTF
>-|TRBV6-2/TRBV6-3|TRBD2|TRBJ2-7
TGTGCCAGCAGTGCACTAGCGGAGACCTACGAGCAGTACTTC
CASSALAETYEQYF
>few|TRBV6-5|TRBD2|TRBJ2-2
TGTGCCAGCAGTTACTCCCAGCCCGGACTAGAAACCACCGGGGAGCTGTTTTTT
CASSYSQPGLETTGELFF
>-|TRBV5-1|TRBD1|TRBJ2-5
TGCGCCAGCAGAGAGGGACAGTTTTACCAAGAGACCCAGTACTTC
CASREGQFYQETQYF
>-|TRBV12-3/TRBV12-4|TRBD2|TRBJ2-1
TGTGCCAGCAGTTTGAGCGGGATGGGGGGGAATGAGCAGTTCTTC
CASSLSGMGGNEQFF
>-|TRBV5-8|-|TRBJ2-7
TGTGCCAGCAGCTTCGGGCGCTACGAGCAGTACTTC
CASSFGRYEQYF
>-|TRBV4-2|-|TRBJ2-1
TGTGCCAGCAGCCAAGGGCCGGCCCGCATAGGAGCGTTCTCCTACAATGAGCAGTTCTTC
CASSQGPARIGAFSYNEQFF
>-|TRBV2|-|TRBJ1-1
TGTGCCAGCAGGTGGGAAAAAACTGAAGCTTTCTTT
CASRWEKTEAFF
>few|TRBV6-5|TRBD2|TRBJ2-7
TGTGCCAGCAGTTACTCCTCAAGCGGGAGCTCCTACGAGCAGTACTTC
CASSYSSSGSSYEQYF
>-|TRBV5-1|-|TRBJ2-2
TGCGCCAGCAGCCCCCAAGGAGGCGCGAACACCGGGGAGCTGTTTTTT
CASSPQGGANTGELFF
>-|TRBV4-3|-|TRBJ2-5
TGCGCCAGCAGCCAAGTACGGGGCGAAGAGACCCAGTACTTC
CASSQVRGEETQYF
>-|TRBV18|-|TRBJ2-7
TGTGCCAGCTCAGCGGTGCCTAGCCCTTTCTACGAGCAGTACTTC
CASSAVPSPFYEQYF
>-|TRBV6-5|TRBD2|TRBJ2-2
TGTGCCAGCAGCCTTAGACTAGCGGCAGGCACCGGGGAGCTGTTTTTT
CASSLRLAAGTGELFF
>-|TRBV9|-|TRBJ2-7
TGTGCCAGCAGCGTGGGCGAGAGCTCCTACGAGCAGTACTTC
CASSVGESSYEQYF
>-|TRBV20-1|-|TRBJ2-1
TGCAGTGCTACAACGGCCGGTCCCTACAATGAGCAGTTCTTC
CSATTAGPYNEQFF
>few|TRBV3-1|-|TRBJ2-1
TGTGCCAGCAGCCAACAGCCGCCGGGACTGGTCCACAATGAGCAGTTCTTC
CASSQQPPGLVHNEQFF
>few|TRBV11-1|TRBD2|TRBJ2-5
TGTGCCAGCAGCTTAGCGCTTAGCGGGGCAGAGACCCAGTACTTC
CASSLALSGAETQYF
>-|TRBV20-1|TRBD2|TRBJ2-3
TGCAGTGCTCGACTCTTAGCGGGCTTGCATGGAGATACGCAGTATTTT
CSARLLAGLHGDTQYF
>-|TRBV12-3/TRBV12-4|-|TRBJ1-4
TGTGCCAGCAGTTTTCATGAAAAACTGTTTTTT
CASSFHEKLFF
>-|TRBV18|TRBD1|TRBJ1-1
TGTGCCAGCTCACAAGGGACAGGAGAATTCAATGGGGCTTTCTTT
CASSQGTGEFNGAFF